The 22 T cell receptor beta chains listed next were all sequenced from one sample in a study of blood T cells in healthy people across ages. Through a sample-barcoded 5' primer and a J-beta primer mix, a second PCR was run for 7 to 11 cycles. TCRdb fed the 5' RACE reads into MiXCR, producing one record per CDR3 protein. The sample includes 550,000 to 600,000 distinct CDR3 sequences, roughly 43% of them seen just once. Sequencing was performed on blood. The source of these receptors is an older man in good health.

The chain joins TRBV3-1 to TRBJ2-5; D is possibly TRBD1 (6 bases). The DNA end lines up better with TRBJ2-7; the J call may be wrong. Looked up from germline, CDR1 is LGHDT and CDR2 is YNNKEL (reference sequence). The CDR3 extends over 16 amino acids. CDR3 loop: CASSQDVPGQRYEQYF. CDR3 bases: TGTGCCAGCAGCCAAGACGTCCCGGGACAAAGATACGAGCAGTACTTC.

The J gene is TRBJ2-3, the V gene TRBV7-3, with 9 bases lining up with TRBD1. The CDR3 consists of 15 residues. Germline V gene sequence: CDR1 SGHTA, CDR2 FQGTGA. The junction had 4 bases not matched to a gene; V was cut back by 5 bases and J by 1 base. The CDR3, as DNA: TGTGCCAGCAGCCACCGGACAGGGGGCACAGATACGCAGTATTTT. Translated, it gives CASSHRTGGTDTQYF.

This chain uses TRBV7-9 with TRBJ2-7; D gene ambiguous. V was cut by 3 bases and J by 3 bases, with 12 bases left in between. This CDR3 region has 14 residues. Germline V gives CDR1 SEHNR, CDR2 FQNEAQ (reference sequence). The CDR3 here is CASSFSQKGYEQYF. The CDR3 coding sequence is TGTGCCAGCAGCTTTTCCCAGAAGGGCTACGAGCAGTACTTC. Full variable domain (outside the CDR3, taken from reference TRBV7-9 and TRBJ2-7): DTGVSQNPRHKITKRGQNVTFRCDPISEHNRLYWYRQTLGQGPEFLTYFQNEAQLEKSRLLSDRFSAERPKGSFSTLEIQRTEQGDSAMYLCASSFSQKGYEQYFGPGTRLTVT.

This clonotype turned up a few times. The CDR3: CASSYPGLSSGANVLTF. The DNA for the CDR3 is TGTGCCAGCAGTTACCCGGGACTCAGCTCTGGGGCCAACGTCCTGACTTTC. The chain links TRBV6-2 or TRBV6-3 to TRBJ2-6; D is possibly TRBD2 (6 bases). Trimming shortened V by 2 bases and J by 0 bases, and 11 bases separated the two germline ends. Germline CDR1 and CDR2: MNHEY and SVGEGT. The CDR3 spans 17 residues.

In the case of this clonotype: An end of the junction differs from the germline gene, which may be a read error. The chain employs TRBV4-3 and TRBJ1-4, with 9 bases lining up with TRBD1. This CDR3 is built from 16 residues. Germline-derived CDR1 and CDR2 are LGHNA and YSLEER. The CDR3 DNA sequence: TGCACCAGCAGCCAAGGAGGGACAGGGTTTTCTGAAAAACTGTTTTTT. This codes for CTSSQGGTGFSEKLFF.

Here the CDR3 reads CASRPYRDNSYEQYF. As DNA, the CDR3 is TGTGCCAGCAGACCCTACCGGGACAACTCCTACGAGCAGTACTTC. This chain connects TRBV28 to TRBJ2-7, with D tentatively TRBD1 (6 bases). The germline gives CDR1 MDHEN, CDR2 SYDVKM. Trimming took 6 bases from V and 0 from J, leaving 15 bases between them. CDR3 length equals 15 residues.

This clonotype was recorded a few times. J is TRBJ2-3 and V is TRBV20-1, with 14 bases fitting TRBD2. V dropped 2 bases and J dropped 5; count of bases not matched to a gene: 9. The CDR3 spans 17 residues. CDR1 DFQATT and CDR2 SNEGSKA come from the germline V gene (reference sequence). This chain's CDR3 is CSARPTSGRAAGDTQYF. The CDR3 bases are TGCAGTGCTAGACCGACTAGCGGGAGGGCCGCCGGAGATACGCAGTATTTT.

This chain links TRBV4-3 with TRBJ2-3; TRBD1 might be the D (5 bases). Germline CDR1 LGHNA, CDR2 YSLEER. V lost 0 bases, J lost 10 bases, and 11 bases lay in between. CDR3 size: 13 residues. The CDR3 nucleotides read TGCGCCAGCAGCCAAGATAGGACAAATGCGCAGTATTTT. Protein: CASSQDRTNAQYF.

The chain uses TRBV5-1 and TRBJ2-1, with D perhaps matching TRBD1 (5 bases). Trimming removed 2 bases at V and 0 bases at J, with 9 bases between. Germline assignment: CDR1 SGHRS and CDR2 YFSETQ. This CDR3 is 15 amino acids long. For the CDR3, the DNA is TGCGCCAGCAGCTTTGCAGGGAACTCCTACAATGAGCAGTTCTTC. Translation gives CASSFAGNSYNEQFF.

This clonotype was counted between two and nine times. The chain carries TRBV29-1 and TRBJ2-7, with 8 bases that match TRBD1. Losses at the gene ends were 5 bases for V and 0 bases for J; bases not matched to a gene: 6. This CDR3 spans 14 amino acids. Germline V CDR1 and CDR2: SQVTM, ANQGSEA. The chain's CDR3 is CSVWGQGASYEQYF. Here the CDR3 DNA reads TGCAGCGTTTGGGGGCAGGGGGCCTCCTACGAGCAGTACTTC.

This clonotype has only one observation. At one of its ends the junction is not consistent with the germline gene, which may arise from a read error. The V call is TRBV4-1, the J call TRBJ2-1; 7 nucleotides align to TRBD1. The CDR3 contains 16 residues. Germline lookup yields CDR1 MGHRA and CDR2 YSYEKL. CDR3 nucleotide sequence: TGCGCCAGCAGTCAAGAACATCAGGGGGTCGACAATGAGCAGTTCTTC. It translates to CASSQEHQGVDNEQFF.

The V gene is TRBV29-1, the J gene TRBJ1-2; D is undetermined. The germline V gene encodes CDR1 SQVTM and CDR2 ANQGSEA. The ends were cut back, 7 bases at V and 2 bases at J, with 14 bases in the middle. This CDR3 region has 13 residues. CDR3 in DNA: TGCAGCGCCACAATGGTTTCCAACTATGGCTACACCTTC. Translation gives CSATMVSNYGYTF.

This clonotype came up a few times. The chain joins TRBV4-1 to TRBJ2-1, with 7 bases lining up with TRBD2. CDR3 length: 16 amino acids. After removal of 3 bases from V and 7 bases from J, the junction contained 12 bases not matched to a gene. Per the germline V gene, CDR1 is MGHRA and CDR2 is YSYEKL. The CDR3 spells CASSHPGGGSYNEQFF. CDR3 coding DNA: TGCGCCAGCAGCCACCCGGGCGGCGGGAGTTATAATGAGCAGTTCTTC.

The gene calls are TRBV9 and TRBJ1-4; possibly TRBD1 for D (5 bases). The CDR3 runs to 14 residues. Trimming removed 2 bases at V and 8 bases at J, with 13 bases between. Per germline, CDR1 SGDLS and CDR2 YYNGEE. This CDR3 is CASSVDSGREKLFF. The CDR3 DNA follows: TGTGCCAGCAGCGTCGACAGCGGGAGGGAAAAACTGTTTTTT.

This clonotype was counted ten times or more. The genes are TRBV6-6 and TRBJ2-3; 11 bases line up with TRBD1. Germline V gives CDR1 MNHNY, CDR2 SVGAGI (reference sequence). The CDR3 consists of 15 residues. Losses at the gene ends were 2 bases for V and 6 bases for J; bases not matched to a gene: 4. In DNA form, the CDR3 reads TGTGCCAGCAGTTACCCAGGGACAGGGGGGGATACGCAGTATTTT. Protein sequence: CASSYPGTGGDTQYF.

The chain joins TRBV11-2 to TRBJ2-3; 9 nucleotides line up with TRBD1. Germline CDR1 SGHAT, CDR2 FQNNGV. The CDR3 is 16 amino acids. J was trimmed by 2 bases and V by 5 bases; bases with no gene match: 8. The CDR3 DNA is TGTGCCAGCAGCCCCCAGGGACAGGGCAACACAGATACGCAGTATTTT. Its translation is CASSPQGQGNTDTQYF.

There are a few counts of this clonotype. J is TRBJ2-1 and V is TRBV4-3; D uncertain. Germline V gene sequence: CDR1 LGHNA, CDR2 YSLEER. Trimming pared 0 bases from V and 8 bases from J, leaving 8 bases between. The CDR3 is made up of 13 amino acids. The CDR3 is CASSQDLEYEQFF. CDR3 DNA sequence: TGCGCCAGCAGCCAAGATCTGGAGTATGAGCAGTTCTTC.

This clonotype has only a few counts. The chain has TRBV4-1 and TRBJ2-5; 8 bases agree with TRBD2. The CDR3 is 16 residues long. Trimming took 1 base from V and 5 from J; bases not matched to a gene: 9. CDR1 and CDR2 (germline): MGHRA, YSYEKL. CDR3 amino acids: CASSQGPLTSAETQYF. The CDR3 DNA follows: TGCGCCAGCAGCCAAGGTCCCTTGACTAGCGCGGAGACCCAGTACTTC.

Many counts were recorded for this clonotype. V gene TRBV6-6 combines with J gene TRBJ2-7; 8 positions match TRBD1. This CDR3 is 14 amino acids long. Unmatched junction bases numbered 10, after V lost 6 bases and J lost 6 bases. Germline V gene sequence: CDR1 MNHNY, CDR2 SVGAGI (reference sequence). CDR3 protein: CASRRTGSDGEQYF. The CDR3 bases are TGTGCCAGCAGGAGGACAGGGTCAGACGGCGAGCAGTACTTC.

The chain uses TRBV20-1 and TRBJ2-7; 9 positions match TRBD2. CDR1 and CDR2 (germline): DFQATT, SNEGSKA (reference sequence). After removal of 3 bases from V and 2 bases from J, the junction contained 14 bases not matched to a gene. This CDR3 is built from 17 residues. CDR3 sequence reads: CSASPGGGGLAPYEQYF. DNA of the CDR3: TGCAGTGCTAGCCCAGGGGGAGGGGGACTAGCTCCCTACGAGCAGTACTTC.

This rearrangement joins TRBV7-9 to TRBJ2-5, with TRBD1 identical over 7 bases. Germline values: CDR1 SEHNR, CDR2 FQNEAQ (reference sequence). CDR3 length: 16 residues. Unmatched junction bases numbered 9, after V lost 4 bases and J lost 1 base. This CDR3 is CASSSQGQVRQETQYF. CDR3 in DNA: TGTGCCAGCAGCTCCCAAGGACAGGTCCGCCAAGAGACCCAGTACTTC.

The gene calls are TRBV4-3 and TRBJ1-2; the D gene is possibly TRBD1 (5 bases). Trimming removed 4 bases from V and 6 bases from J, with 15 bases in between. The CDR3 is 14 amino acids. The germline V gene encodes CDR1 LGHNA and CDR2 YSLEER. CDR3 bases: TGCGCCAGCAGCCGCGCAGGACACAATAATGGCTACACCTTC. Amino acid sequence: CASSRAGHNNGYTF.